This TCR beta chain was profiled in a study of T cells in Graves' hyperthyroidism and ophthalmopathy (dated by TCRdb to between 2018 and 2020). Study-wide context: Peripheral blood samples were taken at initial diagnosis, before any treatment was given. The paper describes TCR Vbeta CDR3 sequencing of about 140 peripheral blood samples, made up of fewer than 50 ophthalmopathy patients, around 78 hyperthyroidism patients and some 17 progressor patients. The roughly 91 discovery patients were randomly split 7:3 into training and test sets. Whether ophthalmopathy could be predicted prospectively was tested in an independent validation cohort made up of 18 to 20 hyperthyroidism patients plus 17 patients who later progressed to ophthalmopathy. TCR V-J signatures able to tell the groups apart were searched for in a discovery cohort of 95 or so patients, of whom under 45 had Graves' ophthalmopathy and under 65 had stable Graves' hyperthyroidism. After sampling, hyperthyroidism patients received methimazole starting at 30 mg daily, and ophthalmopathy patients received high-dose intravenous methylprednisolone. In addition, the study compared T-cell repertoires in thyroid tissue and in blood from a handful of Graves' hyperthyroidism patients.

Hyperthyroidism patients were newly diagnosed, had a disease duration of under 2 months, and were aged 18 to 65 years. Exclusion was applied to patients with uncontrolled infections, other autoimmune diseases, pregnancy or lactation. Clinical symptoms, serum thyroxine and TRAb, thyroid ultrasound, and orbital computed tomography formed the basis for the diagnoses. For progressor patients, blood was drawn at the first diagnosis of hyperthyroidism, before any ophthalmopathy symptoms had appeared. Ficoll-Paque density gradient centrifugation was used to isolate PBMCs from around 10 ml of fresh peripheral blood. Patients classed as progressors first received a Graves' hyperthyroidism diagnosis and then went on to develop ophthalmopathy during follow-up. Total RNA was extracted with Trizol reagent, and quality was checked on an Agilent 2100 Bioanalyzer. Overall results and qualifications from the work: Ophthalmopathy was separated from stable hyperthyroidism by a 13 V-J signature model, with 85% to 90% sensitivity and 81% to 82% specificity obtained in cross-validation and 80%/75% obtained in testing. In validation, the model predicted progression to ophthalmopathy a median of about 5.9 months before onset, with roughly 68% sensitivity and roughly 73% specificity. No statistical method was used to fix the sample size in advance, and group allocation was not hidden from the investigators. Most expanded thyroid clonotypes (frequency above 0.001) were also detected in blood, suggesting blood repertoires may reflect thyroid immune responses.

This clonotype was counted ten times or more. It lacks a known antigen. No much larger clonotype is one base removed from it; base qualities were not supplied. V sheds 7 bases and J sheds 4 bases, leaving 13 bases between their ends. CDR1 and CDR2 (SQVTM, ANQGSEA) derive from the germline V gene. From cysteine to phenylalanine, the CDR3 is 12 amino acids long. Only the CDR3 DNA is retained, 36 bases long and in frame from the first base. TCR beta CDR3 regions were amplified from RNA transcripts. The first round of RT-PCR for the TCR CDR3 was performed with the HTBI primer set and the Qiagen OneStep RT-PCR kit. Libraries were constructed in a second round of multiplex PCR, after which size selection and purification were performed. Libraries were sequenced paired-end with 100 bp reads on an Illumina HiSeq2000. In the paper's pipeline: SOAPnuke was used to process the raw data, throwing out any read that contained adapters or uncalled bases, had a mean Phred below 15, or lacked an exact constant-primer or identifier match. COPE v1.2.5 was used to merge the high-quality paired reads, and each unique nucleotide sequence was defined as a clonotype. MiTCR v1.1 was used to align the clonotypes against IMGT TRBV, TRBD and TRBJ reference segments. Only V-J combinations with frequency above 0.0001, covering 99.2% of repertoires, were analysed. A TCS score was defined as the ratio between F50 (clonal expansion) and ExV (chaos), using BLOSUM62-based TCRdist between CDR3 peptides within each V-J. Welch's t-statistics and random forest reduced 500 to 550 V-J features to around 14, which were used in a naive Bayes classifier (R e1071). The public reads were reanalyzed by TCRdb: fastp trimming at Q25, MiXCR alignment, in-frame beta chains only. Merged by CDR3 protein, the rows form single entries marked with the most common genes and DNA. These V and J calls are TCRdb output, not the study's own analysis. This sample gives 300,000 to 450,000 distinct CDR3 sequences in total; 15% to 20% of them show up just once. The leading ten clones occupy around a third of the sample.

This sequence was found in a woman aged 30 to 39 with Graves' hyperthyroidism that later progressed to Graves' ophthalmopathy. Sequenced: blood. The chain links TRBV29-1 with TRBJ1-2, with a weak D call of TRBD1 (5 bases match). CDR3 loop: CSGVDDSYGYTF. The sequence in DNA is TGCAGCGGTGTAGACGACAGCTATGGCTACACCTTC.